Below are 5 T cell receptor beta chains sequenced from a single sample in a study of molecular identifiers for immune sequencing clone quantification. TCRdb re-derived calls from the PCR reads in MiXCR, one entry per CDR3 protein. The sample lists approximately 630,000 distinct CDR3 sequences, less than 30% occurring once. The specimen sequenced was naive CD8+ T cells from blood, with Jurkat cell RNA spiked in. The sample's subset: FACS-sorted CD8+CD4-CCR7+CD45RA+ naive T cells. The source is a human donor in good health. Some libraries in this study had Jurkat cell RNA spiked in.

V and J are TRBV4-1 and TRBJ2-1; D is perhaps TRBD1 or TRBD2 (7 bases each). Trimming removed 1 base from V and 9 bases from J, with 13 bases in between. The length of the CDR3 is 14 residues. CDR1 is MGHRA and CDR2 is YSYEKL in the germline V gene. As DNA, the CDR3 is TGCGCCAGCAGCCAAGCCCCAGGGGGGGTTGAGCAGTTCTTC. Its protein product is CASSQAPGGVEQFF.

Only a few counts were recorded for this clonotype. DNA of the CDR3: TGTGCCAGCAGCCCCGGTGGGGGCTATGGCTACACCTTC. Encoded protein: CASSPGGGYGYTF. The chain employs TRBV9 and TRBJ1-2; tentatively, D is TRBD1 (5 bases). Per germline, CDR1 SGDLS and CDR2 YYNGEE. Trimming removed 4 bases from V and 4 bases from J, with 11 bases in between. CDR3 length: 13 residues.

This clonotype was seen repeatedly, ten times or more. The V call is TRBV30, the J call TRBJ1-1; D unclear. With 2 bases removed from V and 5 bases from J, the gap between germline ends came to 6 bases. The CDR3 is 11 amino acids. CDR1 is GTSNPN, CDR2 SVGIG, per germline (reference sequence). The CDR3 coding sequence is TGTGCCTGGAGTCCAGGTACTGAAGCTTTCTTT. Amino acids: CAWSPGTEAFF.

This chain links TRBV7-2 with TRBJ1-1; D remains ambiguous. The CDR3 contains 14 residues. In germline, CDR1 is SGHTA, CDR2 FQGNSA. The CDR3 sequence is CARSLLAPFTEAFF. CDR3 DNA sequence: TGTGCGCGCAGCTTGCTAGCGCCGTTCACTGAAGCTTTCTTT.

This chain uses TRBV20-1 with TRBJ2-3; 7 bases map to TRBD2. Looked up from germline, CDR1 is DFQATT and CDR2 is SNEGSKA (reference sequence). The trim removed 4 bases at V and 0 bases at J, leaving 7 bases unmatched. This CDR3 comprises 15 residues. In DNA, the CDR3 is TGCAGTGCTACCTCCGCGGGGGTGAGCACAGATACGCAGTATTTT. Translation: CSATSAGVSTDTQYF.